This T cell receptor (beta chain) appears in the sequencing data of a study of cytomegalovirus exposure and HLA in healthy donors. With 60 Vbeta and 13 Jbeta primers, the PCR was carried out. TCRdb's table, derived via immunoSEQ multiplex PCR, lists solely in-frame clones and lacks some. Of fewer than 60,000 clones listed, 70% to 85% are singletons. This CDR3 is built from 15 residues. The V and J ends lost 6 bases and 8 bases respectively, with 20 bases between them. Germline CDR1 is MGHDK and CDR2 is SYGVNS. The chain uses TRBV25-1 and TRBJ2-1; D remains ambiguous. Specimen: PBMCs. The clonotype comes from a woman aged 45-65 years in good health and CMV-seropositive. The CDR3 region has the DNA TGTGCCAGCAGCCCTAGAGAATCCGTATGGGATGAGCAGTTCTTC. This encodes CASSPRESVWDEQFF.